The clone carrying this TCR beta chain came up a few times. Its specificity is unknown. The TCR beta CDR3 regions underwent amplification using RNA transcripts as the source. An initial round of RT-PCR targeting the TCR CDR3 relied on the HTBI primer set. MiXCR, run by TCRdb on the multiplex PCR reads, gives a single entry per CDR3 protein. The table has about 400,000 distinct CDR3 sequences, over 12% seen once; the top ten hold around 27%. This specimen comes from a study of T cells in Graves' hyperthyroidism and ophthalmopathy. Findings of the study overall: Expanded thyroid clonotypes (above 0.001) were mostly also found in blood.

J gave up 3 bases and V 3 bases, and 7 bases lay outside the gene matches. Germline CDR1 is GTSNPN and CDR2 is SVGIG (reference sequence). The CDR3 spans 15 residues. The genes are TRBV30 and TRBJ1-3; 8 nucleotides line up with TRBD1. Sequencing input: blood. This TCR derives from a man in his fifties or sixties with Graves' ophthalmopathy. The CDR3 coding sequence is TGTGCCTGGAGAGCCCAGGGGGCGGTTGGAAACACCATATATTTT. Protein: CAWRAQGAVGNTIYF.